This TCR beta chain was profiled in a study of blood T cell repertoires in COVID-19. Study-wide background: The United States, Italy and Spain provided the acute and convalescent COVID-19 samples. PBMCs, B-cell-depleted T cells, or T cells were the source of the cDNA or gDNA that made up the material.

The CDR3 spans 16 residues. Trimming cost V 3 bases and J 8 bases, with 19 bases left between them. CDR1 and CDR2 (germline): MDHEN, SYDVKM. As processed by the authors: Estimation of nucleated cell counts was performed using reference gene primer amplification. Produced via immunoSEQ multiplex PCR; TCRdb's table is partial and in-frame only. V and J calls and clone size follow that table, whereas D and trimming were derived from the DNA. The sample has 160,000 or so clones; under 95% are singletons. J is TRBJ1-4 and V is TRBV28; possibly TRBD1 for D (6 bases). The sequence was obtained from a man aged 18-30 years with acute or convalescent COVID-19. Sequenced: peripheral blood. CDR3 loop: CASSLLQGLGIEKLFF. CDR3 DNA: TGTGCCAGCAGTTTGCTACAGGGTTTGGGCATCGAAAAACTGTTTTTT.